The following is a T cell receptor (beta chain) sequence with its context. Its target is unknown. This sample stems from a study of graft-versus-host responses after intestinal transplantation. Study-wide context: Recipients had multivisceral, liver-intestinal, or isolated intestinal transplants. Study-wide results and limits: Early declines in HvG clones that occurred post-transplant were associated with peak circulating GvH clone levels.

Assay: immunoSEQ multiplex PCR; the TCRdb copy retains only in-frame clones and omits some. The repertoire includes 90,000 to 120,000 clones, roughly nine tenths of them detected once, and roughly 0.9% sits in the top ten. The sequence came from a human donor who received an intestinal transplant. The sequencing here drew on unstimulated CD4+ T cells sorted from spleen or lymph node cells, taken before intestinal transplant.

CDR3 loop: CASSESRGTNEKLFF. CDR3 in DNA: TGTGCCAGCAGTGAAAGCCGGGGTACTAATGAAAAACTGTTTTTT. The gene calls are TRBV2 and TRBJ1-4; D not resolved. V lost 2 bases to trimming and J lost 2 bases, with 9 bases between them. The CDR3 is made up of 15 amino acids. Germline CDR1 is SNHLY and CDR2 is FYNNEI. Based on the CDR3 plus reference TRBV2 and TRBJ1-4, the full variable domain is EPEVTQTPSHQVTQMGQEVILRCVPISNHLYFYWYRQILGQKVEFLVSFYNNEISEKSEIFDDQFSVERPDGSNFTLKIRSTKLEDSAMYFCASSESRGTNEKLFFGSGTQLSVL.